What follows are 11 T cell receptor beta chains derived from one specimen sequenced in a study of vaccination and CD4 T cells after COVID-19. Treatment of the sample: roughly ten-day PBMC culture with coronavirus spike peptide pools or control peptides (ViraFEST assay). These receptors lack a known antigen. Cultured CD4+ T cell DNA underwent sequencing with the Oncomine TCR Beta short-read assay. MiXCR, run by TCRdb on the PCR reads, gives a single entry per CDR3 protein. The sample lists around 9,500 distinct CDR3 sequences, under 60% occurring once. Sample: CD4+ T cells from blood, cultured in vitro. The receptor set was obtained from a human donor who had recovered from COVID-19.

By sample share, this clonotype is large. The chain couples TRBV7-8 to TRBJ1-2, with 10 bases that match TRBD1. Germline CDR1 and CDR2: SGHVS and FQNEAQ. J gave up 8 bases and V 6 bases, and 6 bases lay outside the gene matches. The CDR3 runs to 13 residues. The CDR3 coding sequence is TGTGCCAGCAGACGGGACAGGGGAGCCGGCTACACCTTC. Translating it yields CASRRDRGAGYTF.

V is TRBV11-3 and J is TRBJ2-1; D may be TRBD2 (6 bases). The CDR3 runs to 16 residues. V was shortened by 5 bases and J by 2 bases, with 16 bases between the two germline ends. Per the germline V gene, CDR1 is SGHNT and CDR2 is YENEEA. The CDR3 protein is CASSRRSGSTYNEQFF. In DNA form, the CDR3 reads TGTGCCAGCAGCAGAAGAAGCGGGTCTACCTACAATGAGCAGTTCTTC. Drawing the rest from reference TRBV11-3 and TRBJ2-1, the complete variable domain is EAGVVQSPRYKIIEKKQPVAFWCNPISGHNTLYWYLQNLGQGPELLIRYENEEAVDDSQLPKDRFSAERLKGVDSTLKIQPAELGDSAVYLCASSRRSGSTYNEQFFGPGTRLTVL.

V usage is TRBV30 and J usage is TRBJ2-1, with 7 bases fitting TRBD2. Germline V gene sequence: CDR1 GTSNPN, CDR2 SVGIG (reference sequence). Germline trimming cut 0 bases from V and 6 bases from J; bases unmatched to any gene: 14. This CDR3 region has 17 residues. This CDR3 is CAWSVPRGGRLSNEQFF. The CDR3 coding sequence is TGTGCCTGGAGTGTACCCCGGGGCGGGAGACTCTCCAATGAGCAGTTCTTC. Looking up the rest from reference TRBV30 and TRBJ2-1 gives the full variable domain: SQTIHQWPATLVQPVGSPLSLECTVEGTSNPNLYWYRQAAGRGLQLLFYSVGIGQISSEVPQNLSASRPQDRQFILSSKKLLLSDSGFYLCAWSVPRGGRLSNEQFFGPGTRLTVL.

This rearrangement joins TRBV30 to TRBJ1-6; 7 nucleotides agree with TRBD1. Germline V CDR1 and CDR2: GTSNPN, SVGIG (reference sequence). V shed 7 bases, J shed 8 bases, and the junction held 14 bases outside the gene matches. The CDR3 contains 15 residues. The CDR3 reads CALISRGGQHSPLHF. CDR3 nucleotides: TGTGCCTTAATATCCCGAGGGGGCCAGCATTCACCCCTCCACTTT.

This chain uses TRBV20-1 with TRBJ1-4; no clear D gene. Trimming pared 4 bases from V and 8 bases from J, leaving 17 bases between. The CDR3 is made up of 14 amino acids. The germline V gene has CDR1 DFQATT and CDR2 SNEGSKA (reference sequence). The CDR3 bases are TGCAGTGCTATTCATTCCGGGTTGGGGGAAAAACTGTTTTTT. Translation gives CSAIHSGLGEKLFF.

This clonotype has just a few counts. V and J are TRBV19 and TRBJ1-3; 8 bases match TRBD1. Germline CDR1 is LNHDA and CDR2 is SQIVND (reference sequence). This CDR3 contains 16 residues. After removal of 5 bases from V and 3 bases from J, the junction contained 9 bases not matched to a gene. CDR3 nucleotide sequence: TGTGCCAGTAGTGTCCCGGGACAGGAATTTGGAAACACCATATATTTT. Encoded protein: CASSVPGQEFGNTIYF.

This chain connects TRBV5-1 to TRBJ1-2; the match to TRBD1 covers 8 bases. V shed 5 bases, J shed 5 bases, and the junction held 8 bases outside the gene matches. The CDR3 has 14 amino acids. The germline CDR1 and CDR2 sequences are SGHRS and YFSETQ. This CDR3 is CASRPDRDVYGYTF. CDR3 bases: TGCGCCAGCAGACCGGACAGGGATGTTTATGGCTACACCTTC.

The chain uses TRBV28 and TRBJ2-1, with TRBD2 matching over 13 bases. CDR1 is MDHEN, CDR2 SYDVKM, per germline. The V gene end was trimmed by 6 bases and the J gene end by 15 bases; junction bases not matched to a gene: 8. The CDR3 length is 13 residues. The CDR3 protein is CASSQLAGGVWFF. The CDR3, as DNA: TGTGCCAGCAGCCAACTAGCGGGGGGGGTTTGGTTCTTC.

The chain links TRBV7-2 to TRBJ2-3; TRBD2 matches at 7 bases. The trim removed 5 bases at V and 14 bases at J, leaving 10 bases unmatched. The CDR3 contains 12 residues. Germline V gene sequence: CDR1 SGHTA, CDR2 FQGNSA. CDR3 loop: CASSTGGTTTYF. CDR3 nucleotide sequence: TGTGCCAGCAGCACAGGCGGGACTACCACGTATTTT.

The rearrangement joins TRBV6-1 to TRBJ1-1, with no clear D. Germline CDR1 reads MNHNS; CDR2 reads SASEGT. CDR3 length: 14 amino acids. V lost 0 bases to trimming and J lost 10 bases, with 15 bases between them. The chain's CDR3 is CASSEAPLGPGAFF. CDR3 nucleotides: TGTGCCAGCAGTGAAGCGCCCCTTGGGCCGGGAGCTTTCTTT.

The table lists this clonotype with a few counts. The chain employs TRBV10-3 and TRBJ2-7; 8 bases fit TRBD1. This CDR3 spans 13 amino acids. The V and J ends lost 5 bases and 3 bases, in that order; junction bases with no gene match: 3. CDR1 and CDR2 from the germline V gene are ENHRY and SYGVKD. The CDR3: CAISTDRGYEQYF. DNA for the CDR3: TGTGCCATCAGTACCGACAGGGGCTACGAGCAGTACTTC.